A single sample gave rise to the 7 T cell receptor beta chains below, sequenced in a study of blood T cell repertoires in COVID-19. Using immunoSEQ multiplex PCR, the repertoire was profiled, and TCRdb retains in-frame clones only, with some absent. The sample lists about 380,000 clones; approximately 90% were seen once. Sequencing was done on a sample of PBMCs or T cells enriched from blood (not recorded which). These receptors came from a woman in her late teens or twenties who had recovered from COVID-19.

The chain uses TRBV7-2 and TRBJ2-3; 8 nucleotides match TRBD2. The germline gives CDR1 SGHTA, CDR2 FQGNSA. The CDR3 covers 17 residues. V lost 5 bases, J lost 0 bases, and 10 bases stayed unmatched. The CDR3 sequence: CASSLHATSGSTDTQYF. The CDR3 bases are TGTGCCAGCAGCCTGCATGCTACTAGCGGTAGCACAGATACGCAGTATTTT.

V gene TRBV11-2 combines with J gene TRBJ2-7; 9 positions match TRBD2. This CDR3 has 15 residues. Germline CDR1 is SGHAT and CDR2 is FQNNGV. The V segment lost 1 base and the J segment 4 bases; nucleotides outside the gene matches: 5. CDR3 amino acids: CASSLGRGGRYEQYF. CDR3 bases: TGTGCCAGCAGCTTAGGGCGGGGGGGCCGGTACGAGCAGTACTTC.

Only one count was recorded for this clone. The V call is TRBV4-3, the J call TRBJ2-1, with a weak D call TRBD2 (6 bases). This CDR3 spans 17 amino acids. In germline, CDR1 is LGHNA, CDR2 YSLEER. The V and J ends lost 0 bases and 0 bases respectively, with 12 bases between them. The CDR3 spells CASSQEHGLSSYNEQFF. DNA of the CDR3: TGCGCCAGCAGCCAAGAACACGGACTAAGCTCCTACAATGAGCAGTTCTTC.

The chain uses TRBV7-9 and TRBJ1-6; 12 bases align to TRBD1. Germline CDR1 reads SEHNR; CDR2 reads FQNEAQ (reference sequence). The CDR3 is made up of 16 amino acids. V lost 5 bases to trimming and J lost 6 bases; unmatched junction nucleotides: 5. The CDR3 spells CASSDRDRGPNSPLHF. CDR3 coding DNA: TGTGCCAGCAGCGACCGGGACAGGGGGCCTAATTCACCCCTCCACTTT.

The rearrangement joins TRBV7-8 to TRBJ2-5; 14 bases agree with TRBD2. With 10 bases clipped from V and 1 base from J, the junction kept 5 bases outside the gene matches. CDR1 and CDR2 (germline): SGHVS, FQNEAQ. This CDR3 is built from 15 residues. CDR3 nucleotides: TGTGCCACCACGACTAGCGGGGGGGCCCAAGAGACCCAGTACTTC. It codes for CATTTSGGAQETQYF.

V is TRBV21-1 and J is TRBJ1-1; the DNA was not used to check the table's D call, TRBD1. TRBV21-1 has pseudogene status. This CDR3 contains 12 residues. CDR3 in DNA: TGTGCCAGCAGTATCAGGGGCACTGAAGCTTTCTTT. Its protein is CASSIRGTEAFF.

The V and J genes are TRBV20-1 and TRBJ2-3, with 7 nucleotides matching TRBD1. This CDR3 is 11 amino acids long. The germline V gene has CDR1 DFQATT and CDR2 SNEGSKA (reference sequence). CDR3 region: CSRGNTDTQYF. In DNA form, the CDR3 reads TGCAGCAGGGGGAACACAGATACGCAGTATTTT.